This entry features one T cell receptor beta chain sequence. These data originate in a study of identical twins. Using its own MiXCR run on the 5' RACE reads, TCRdb lists one record per CDR3 protein. This sample yields about 530,000 distinct CDR3 sequences, of which under 25% are seen a single time; more than 0.4% belongs to the top ten. The ends were cut back, 6 bases at V and 7 bases at J, with 12 bases in the middle. The CDR3 runs to 12 residues. These same data were also listed under a study on yellow fever vaccine responses in identical twins.

The receptor was derived from a woman between 18 and 29 years old in good health. What was sequenced was CD4+ T cells sorted from blood. The V and J genes are TRBV12-3 or TRBV12-4 and TRBJ1-1; D gene unclear. Here the CDR3 DNA reads TGTGCCAGCAGCCCCCCGGAGATTGAAGCTTTCTTT. Residues: CASSPPEIEAFF.